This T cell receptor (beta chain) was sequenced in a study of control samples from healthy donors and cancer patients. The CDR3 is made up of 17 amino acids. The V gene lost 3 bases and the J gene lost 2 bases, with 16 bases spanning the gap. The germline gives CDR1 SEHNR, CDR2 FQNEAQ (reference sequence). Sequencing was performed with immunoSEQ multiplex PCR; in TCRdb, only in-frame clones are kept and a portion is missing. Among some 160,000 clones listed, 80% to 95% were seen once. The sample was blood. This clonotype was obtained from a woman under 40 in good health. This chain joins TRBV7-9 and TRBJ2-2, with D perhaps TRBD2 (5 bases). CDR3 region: CASSLFTGGPNTGELFF. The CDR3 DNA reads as TGTGCCAGCAGCTTGTTCACGGGCGGGCCTAACACCGGGGAGCTGTTTTTT.